A single sample is the source of the 10 T cell receptor beta chains below, sequenced in a study of graft-versus-host responses after intestinal transplantation. Some 200,000 CFSE-labeled responder cells were plated with some 200,000 irradiated, violet-dye-labeled stimulator cells. Sequencing was performed with immunoSEQ multiplex PCR; in TCRdb, only in-frame clones are kept and a portion is missing. The table records tens of thousands of clones, about 48% of them present only once. The input for sequencing was alloreactive CD8+ T cells from a mixed lymphocyte reaction culture, taken before transplantation. Subset: CFSE-low proliferating T cells sorted from roughly six-day pre-transplant mixed lymphocyte reaction (GvH or HvG direction). The origin of the receptors is a human patient who was an organ donor for intestinal transplantation.

This clone has only one observation. The V and J genes are TRBV19 and TRBJ2-7; weak D call: TRBD2 (5 bases). V was clipped by 1 base and J by 5 bases, with 18 bases between them. CDR1 and CDR2 (germline): LNHDA, SQIVND (reference sequence). This CDR3 has 16 amino acids. The CDR3 here is CASSIVSGLPHDEQYF. For the CDR3, the DNA is TGTGCCAGTAGTATAGTCTCCGGACTTCCTCACGACGAGCAGTACTTC.

In its sample, this clone was seen a few times. The chain joins TRBV11-1 to TRBJ2-4, with D unresolved. CDR3 length: 12 residues. V was trimmed by 4 bases and J by 6 bases, leaving 7 bases between them. The germline V gene has CDR1 SGHAT and CDR2 FQDESV (reference sequence). The CDR3 loop reads CASSSLGNIQYF. As DNA, the CDR3 is TGTGCCAGCAGCTCATTGGGAAACATTCAGTACTTC.

The chain carries TRBV11-3 and TRBJ2-1; 9 positions agree with TRBD1. Germline loops: CDR1 SGHNT, CDR2 YENEEA. Losses at the gene ends were 5 bases for V and 6 bases for J; bases not matched to a gene: 5. The CDR3 is 14 amino acids. CDR3 amino acids: CASSRGQGSNEQFF. The CDR3 DNA reads TGTGCCAGCAGCCGGGGACAGGGCTCCAATGAGCAGTTCTTC. The whole variable domain, filled in from reference TRBV11-3 and TRBJ2-1, reads EAGVVQSPRYKIIEKKQPVAFWCNPISGHNTLYWYLQNLGQGPELLIRYENEEAVDDSQLPKDRFSAERLKGVDSTLKIQPAELGDSAVYLCASSRGQGSNEQFFGPGTRLTVL.

This clone was seen a handful of times. This chain connects TRBV4-3 to TRBJ1-2, with D perhaps matching TRBD1 (6 bases). Per germline, CDR1 LGHNA and CDR2 YSLEER. The CDR3 runs to 14 residues. Trimming removed 1 base at V and 2 bases at J, with 8 bases between. The CDR3 protein is CASSQVQGNYGYTF. The DNA for the CDR3 is TGCGCCAGCAGCCAAGTGCAGGGGAACTATGGCTACACCTTC.

V and J are TRBV6-1 and TRBJ2-3, with 8 bases matching TRBD2. The trim removed 1 base at V and 2 bases at J, leaving 5 bases unmatched. CDR3 length: 16 amino acids. Germline V CDR1 and CDR2: MNHNS, SASEGT. CDR3 in amino acids: CASSEGGSGITDTQYF. CDR3 bases: TGTGCCAGCAGTGAAGGGGGTAGCGGGATCACAGATACGCAGTATTTT.

V is TRBV19 and J is TRBJ1-5; possible D gene TRBD1, 6 bases. The CDR3 totals 12 residues. The V gene's germline CDR1 is LNHDA and CDR2 SQIVND (reference sequence). The V end lost 8 bases, the J end lost 4 bases, and 9 bases lay between the germline ends. CDR3 DNA sequence: TGTGCCAGTTCAGGGGTAAATCAGCCCCAGCATTTT. The encoded protein is CASSGVNQPQHF.

This chain joins TRBV5-1 and TRBJ1-5; D unresolved. Trimming stripped 3 bases from V and 9 bases from J, with 16 bases between. Germline-derived CDR1 and CDR2 are SGHRS and YFSETQ. This CDR3 contains 14 residues. Written as DNA, the CDR3 is TGCGCCAGCAGCTCGGCCACCATACATGCGCCCCAGCATTTT. As protein: CASSSATIHAPQHF.

This chain connects TRBV9 to TRBJ2-7; D is unresolved. Germline loops: CDR1 SGDLS, CDR2 YYNGEE. This CDR3 spans 17 amino acids. V was trimmed by 0 bases and J by 5 bases, leaving 21 bases between them. In DNA form, the CDR3 reads TGTGCCAGCAGCGTAGGGTCCGTTGAGACCGTGTCACACGAGCAGTACTTC. Encoded protein: CASSVGSVETVSHEQYF.

The chain carries TRBV30 and TRBJ1-1; 7 positions agree with TRBD1. Germline V gene data show CDR1 as GTSNPN and CDR2 as SVGIG (reference sequence). The trim removed 8 bases at V and 8 bases at J, leaving 14 bases unmatched. The CDR3 totals 13 residues. The CDR3 bases are TGTGCCAGTGACCTCCCAGGGGGTTGGGAAGCTTTCTTT. It codes for CASDLPGGWEAFF.

The chain couples TRBV29-1 to TRBJ2-7, with D possibly matching TRBD2 (5 bases). CDR1 is SQVTM, CDR2 ANQGSEA, per germline. This CDR3 has 11 residues. V dropped 2 bases and J dropped 7 bases, with 9 bases sitting between them. The CDR3 protein is CSVEIALEQYF. The DNA for the CDR3 is TGCAGCGTTGAAATAGCGCTAGAGCAGTACTTC.